One and the same sample provided the 6 T cell receptor beta chains below, sequenced in a study of Graves' ophthalmopathy and Graves' hyperthyroidism. RNA transcripts provided the template for amplifying TCR beta CDR3 regions. HTBI primers were employed in first-round RT-PCR, then a second-round multiplex PCR followed. TCRdb fed the multiplex PCR reads into MiXCR, producing one record per CDR3 protein. Of under 350,000 distinct CDR3 sequences listed, 15% to 20% are singletons. The sample consisted of peripheral blood. These receptors all stem from an adult man with Graves' ophthalmopathy.

This clonotype was seen repeatedly, ten times or more. This chain connects TRBV9 to TRBJ2-7, with TRBD1 matching over 7 bases. V trimming: 0 bases; J trimming: 1 base; junction bases outside the gene matches: 4. CDR3 length: 15 amino acids. Germline V gene data show CDR1 as SGDLS and CDR2 as YYNGEE. Written as DNA, the CDR3 is TGTGCCAGCAGCGTAGCCCGGGACAGTTCCTACGAGCAGTACTTC. Its translation is CASSVARDSSYEQYF. Full variable domain (outside the CDR3, taken from reference TRBV9 and TRBJ2-7): DSGVTQTPKHLITATGQRVTLRCSPRSGDLSVYWYQQSLDQGLQFLIQYYNGEERAKGNILERFSAQQFPDLHSELNLSSLELGDSALYFCASSVARDSSYEQYFGPGTRLTVT.

This clonotype was seen ten or more times. The chain links TRBV28 to TRBJ1-2; D unresolved. CDR3 length: 14 amino acids. Trimming shortened V by 3 bases and J by 2 bases, and 10 bases separated the two germline ends. Germline-derived CDR1 and CDR2 are MDHEN and SYDVKM. The CDR3 DNA sequence: TGTGCCAGCAGTTTTCAGAGGATCAACTATGGCTACACCTTC. It encodes CASSFQRINYGYTF.

At least ten counts were recorded for this clonotype. In DNA form, the CDR3 reads TGCAGCGTTGGGCAGGGGAGGGCCGGTTGGAACGAGCAGTACTTC. Protein: CSVGQGRAGWNEQYF. The chain couples TRBV29-1 to TRBJ2-7, with D perhaps TRBD2 (7 bases). The CDR3 spans 15 residues. CDR1 and CDR2 (germline): SQVTM, ANQGSEA. Deletions cut 4 bases from V and 5 bases from J, with 21 bases between.

The chain joins TRBV28 to TRBJ2-7, with D possibly being TRBD1 (6 bases). CDR1 MDHEN and CDR2 SYDVKM come from the germline V gene. The CDR3 runs to 13 residues. V dropped 5 bases and J dropped 3 bases, with 11 bases sitting between them. The CDR3 loop reads CASSQQGSYEQYF. The CDR3, as DNA: TGTGCCAGCAGTCAACAGGGTAGCTACGAGCAGTACTTC.

V and J are TRBV4-2 and TRBJ2-7, with 8 bases identical to TRBD2. The CDR3 sequence is 15 residues long. CDR1 is LGHNA and CDR2 is YNFKEQ in the germline V gene. The V gene end was trimmed by 0 bases and the J gene end by 0 bases; junction bases not matched to a gene: 1. In nucleotides, the CDR3 is TGTGCCAGCAGCCAAGAACTAGCGGACTCCTACGAGCAGTACTTC. This gives the protein CASSQELADSYEQYF.

This clonotype was observed at least ten times. The rearrangement uses TRBV12-3 or TRBV12-4 and TRBJ1-5, with D unresolved. The V gene lost 2 bases and the J gene lost 7 bases, with 12 bases spanning the gap. This CDR3 is built from 14 residues. The CDR3 DNA reads as TGTGCCAGCAGTTTATCAAGGAGGTGGCAGCCCCAGCATTTT. Amino acids: CASSLSRRWQPQHF.